These 32 T cell receptor beta chains share one sample of origin, sequenced in a study of cytomegalovirus exposure and HLA in healthy donors. PCR was performed using 60 Vbeta and 13 Jbeta primers. Assay: immunoSEQ multiplex PCR; the TCRdb copy retains only in-frame clones and omits some. This sample yields some 150,000 clones, of which roughly 81% are seen a single time; approximately 1.5% belongs to the top ten. Sequencing was carried out using PBMCs. The receptor set was obtained from a female donor in good health and CMV-seronegative.

This chain connects TRBV29-1 to TRBJ2-7; D unresolved. V lost 2 bases, J lost 5 bases, and 13 bases lay in between. This CDR3 region has 13 residues. Germline CDR1 is SQVTM and CDR2 is ANQGSEA. Here the CDR3 DNA reads TGCAGCGTTGAATCCCCCCTGGCCGACGAGCAGTACTTC. It is translated as CSVESPLADEQYF.

The CDR3 region is CASTSLTNSPLHF. The CDR3, as DNA: TGTGCCAGCACCTCCCTGACAAATTCACCCCTCCACTTT. The rearrangement joins TRBV27 to TRBJ1-6; D is ambiguous. Germline V lookup: CDR1 MNHEY, CDR2 SMNVEV (reference sequence). The germline V and J ends were trimmed by 7 bases and 7 bases, with 11 bases remaining between them. The CDR3 has 13 amino acids.

DNA of the CDR3: TGTGCCTGCACCCGGGACACCTCCTACGAGCAGTACTTC. Translating it yields CACTRDTSYEQYF. The chain recombines TRBV6-6 with TRBJ2-7, with D possibly TRBD1 on 6 matching bases. This CDR3 contains 13 residues. V lost 11 bases and J 0 bases, leaving 14 bases between the germline ends. Germline CDR1 reads MNHNY; CDR2 reads SVGAGI (reference sequence).

This rearrangement joins TRBV6-6 to TRBJ1-3; the match to TRBD1 covers 7 bases. Germline CDR1 is MNHNY and CDR2 is SVGAGI (reference sequence). This CDR3 contains 16 residues. V shed 0 bases, J shed 0 bases, and the junction held 2 bases outside the gene matches. The CDR3 is CASSYSAGGSGNTIYF. CDR3 coding DNA: TGTGCCAGCAGTTACTCGGCAGGGGGCTCTGGAAACACCATATATTTT.

The chain links TRBV27 to TRBJ2-7; TRBD2 agrees at 13 bases. J lost 3 bases, V lost 5 bases, and 4 bases had no gene match. This CDR3 is built from 15 residues. Germline V gives CDR1 MNHEY, CDR2 SMNVEV (reference sequence). The CDR3: CASSLGLAGVYEQYF. DNA for the CDR3: TGTGCCAGCAGTCTCGGACTAGCGGGAGTCTACGAGCAGTACTTC.

This sequence joins TRBV27 and TRBJ2-7; 7 nucleotides agree with TRBD2. Germline assignment: CDR1 MNHEY and CDR2 SMNVEV (reference sequence). This CDR3 is 15 amino acids long. The V gene end was trimmed by 2 bases and the J gene end by 4 bases; junction bases not matched to a gene: 8. The DNA of the CDR3 is TGTGCCAGCAGTTTAGTGGGCGGGAGTCAATACGAGCAGTACTTC. This sequence encodes CASSLVGGSQYEQYF.

The rearrangement uses TRBV4-1 and TRBJ1-5, with unresolved D. The ends were cut back, 4 bases at V and 4 bases at J, with 17 bases in the middle. The CDR3 has 16 amino acids. CDR1 and CDR2 (germline): MGHRA, YSYEKL. Here the CDR3 DNA reads TGCGCCAGCAGCCTCTTCTTCGGGGTGGGAAATCAGCCCCAGCATTTT. This codes for CASSLFFGVGNQPQHF.

The CDR3 region is CASSSLTSGGLGDEQFF. In nucleotides, the CDR3 is TGTGCCAGCAGTTCGTTGACTAGCGGAGGCCTCGGGGATGAGCAGTTCTTC. The V gene is TRBV27, the J gene TRBJ2-1; 9 bases agree with TRBD2. The CDR3 is made up of 17 amino acids. V dropped 4 bases and J dropped 8; count of bases not matched to a gene: 15. CDR1 is MNHEY, CDR2 SMNVEV, per germline (reference sequence).

The chain combines TRBV5-1 with TRBJ1-1; TRBD1 matches at 7 bases. Germline V gives CDR1 SGHRS, CDR2 YFSETQ. The CDR3 is 16 amino acids. Losses at the gene ends were 0 bases for V and 4 bases for J; bases not matched to a gene: 9. This chain's CDR3 is CASSLGQGGPGTEAFF. The CDR3 nucleotides read TGCGCCAGCAGCTTGGGCCAGGGGGGACCAGGCACTGAAGCTTTCTTT.

The chain links TRBV18 to TRBJ1-5; a weak D match, TRBD1 (5 bases). V lost 2 bases to trimming and J lost 0 bases, with 8 bases between them. The CDR3 length is 15 residues. The germline gives CDR1 KGHSH, CDR2 LQKENI. CDR3 nucleotide sequence: TGTGCCAGCTCACCAGGGGCCCTTAGCAATCAGCCCCAGCATTTT. It encodes CASSPGALSNQPQHF.

The chain links TRBV23-1 to TRBJ1-5; D perhaps matches TRBD1 (5 bases). TRBV23-1 is treated as an ORF (open reading frame) with a function not yet certain. V was pared by 7 bases and J by 2 bases, with 27 bases between. This CDR3 is 19 amino acids long. Here the CDR3 DNA reads TGCGCCAGCAAACCCTTAGGTACGCCCGACAGTGCGGGCAATCAGCCCCAGCATTTT. This sequence encodes CASKPLGTPDSAGNQPQHF.

This chain links TRBV28 with TRBJ1-5; D is undetermined. V gave up 5 bases and J gave up 0 bases, with 11 bases separating them. CDR1 and CDR2 (germline): MDHEN, SYDVKM. CDR3 length: 15 amino acids. The CDR3 bases are TGTGCCAGCAGTACCCCAGACTATAGCAATCAGCCCCAGCATTTT. Amino acid sequence: CASSTPDYSNQPQHF.

The chain carries TRBV5-1 and TRBJ2-7; 7 bases map to TRBD1. CDR3 length: 14 amino acids. The ends lost 3 bases at V and 3 bases at J; junction bases unmatched: 6. Per germline, CDR1 SGHRS and CDR2 YFSETQ. CDR3 region: CASSSRQGRYEQYF. As DNA, the CDR3 is TGCGCCAGCAGCTCAAGACAGGGCCGCTACGAGCAGTACTTC.

The V gene is TRBV28, the J gene TRBJ1-1, with 8 bases fitting TRBD1. J gave up 7 bases and V 8 bases, and 12 bases lay outside the gene matches. The CDR3 is made up of 14 amino acids. The germline CDR1 and CDR2 sequences are MDHEN and SYDVKM. DNA of the CDR3: TGTGCCAGCTTACAGACAGGGGATGAAGGTGAAGCTTTCTTT. It translates to CASLQTGDEGEAFF.

The V and J genes are TRBV7-6 and TRBJ1-1; D gene ambiguous. V lost 8 bases, J lost 4 bases, and 17 bases lay in between. The CDR3 runs 14 residues. Germline lookup yields CDR1 SGHVS and CDR2 FNYEAQ. CDR3 region: CASVPGLYTTEAFF. DNA for the CDR3: TGTGCCAGCGTTCCCGGACTTTACACCACTGAAGCTTTCTTT.

The chain employs TRBV7-8 and TRBJ2-7, with D maybe TRBD1 (5 bases). The CDR3 is 15 amino acids. Germline lookup yields CDR1 SGHVS and CDR2 FQNEAQ. V gave up 2 bases and J gave up 5 bases, with 16 bases separating them. The chain's CDR3 is CASSLRRQGSDEQYF. CDR3 DNA: TGTGCCAGCAGCTTAAGACGGCAGGGAAGCGACGAGCAGTACTTC.

This chain links TRBV6-5 with TRBJ2-1; D might be TRBD1 (6 bases). This CDR3 is built from 15 residues. Looked up from germline, CDR1 is MNHEY and CDR2 is SVGAGI. V was clipped by 0 bases and J by 1 base, with 7 bases between them. The chain's CDR3 is CASSYSGHSYNEQFF. The CDR3 coding sequence is TGTGCCAGCAGTTACTCGGGACATTCCTACAATGAGCAGTTCTTC.

This clone was picked up a small number of times. This chain links TRBV18 with TRBJ1-5; no definite D call. Per the germline V gene, CDR1 is KGHSH and CDR2 is LQKENI. The CDR3 is made up of 13 amino acids. Trimming stripped 2 bases from V and 7 bases from J, with 9 bases between. CDR3 bases: TGTGCCAGCTCACCAGATGCCGAGCAGCCCCAGCATTTT. It yields the protein CASSPDAEQPQHF.

The V call is TRBV25-1, the J call TRBJ2-3, with D hard to call. V lost 0 bases to trimming and J lost 0 bases, with 10 bases between them. Per the germline V gene, CDR1 is MGHDK and CDR2 is SYGVNS. The CDR3 covers 16 residues. The CDR3 reads CASSEYGLASTDTQYF. The CDR3 DNA reads TGTGCCAGCAGTGAATACGGGTTAGCTAGCACAGATACGCAGTATTTT.

The chain couples TRBV19 to TRBJ1-5; D gene uncertain. There are 12 residues in the CDR3. Germline V gene sequence: CDR1 LNHDA, CDR2 SQIVND (reference sequence). The ends were cut back, 5 bases at V and 10 bases at J, with 12 bases in the middle. DNA for the CDR3: TGTGCCAGTAGTTCGGCGGATCGACCCCAGCATTTT. Encoded protein: CASSSADRPQHF.

The rearrangement links TRBV9 to TRBJ1-2; TRBD1 is a possible D gene (5 bases). The germline gives CDR1 SGDLS, CDR2 YYNGEE. Trimming removed 0 bases from V and 1 base from J, with 16 bases in between. The CDR3 has 17 residues. The CDR3 DNA follows: TGTGCCAGCAGCGTAGGAATCGGACAAGCAAATAACTATGGCTACACCTTC. This sequence encodes CASSVGIGQANNYGYTF.

Comment on this clone: Other DNA sequences from this sample encode an identical CDR3 as well. The chain recombines TRBV6-1 with TRBJ2-7; 9 positions agree with TRBD1. The CDR3 has 16 residues. J was trimmed by 3 bases and V by 4 bases; bases with no gene match: 10. Germline V gene lookup returns CDR1 MNHNS and CDR2 SASEGT. Here the CDR3 reads CASSGITGGTGYEQYF. The DNA for the CDR3 is TGTGCCAGCAGTGGAATAACAGGGGGCACGGGCTACGAGCAGTACTTC.

The chain couples TRBV7-9 to TRBJ1-2; TRBD1 matches at 11 bases. The V gene's germline CDR1 is SEHNR and CDR2 FQNEAQ (reference sequence). This CDR3 spans 14 amino acids. V dropped 5 bases and J dropped 5; count of bases not matched to a gene: 4. CDR3 bases: TGTGCCAGCAGCCCGGGACAGGGGGGGTATGGCTACACCTTC. Translation gives CASSPGQGGYGYTF.

This clone was recorded once. The CDR3 DNA is TGTGCCAGCCTGAGGGGGCGGGATTCACCCCTCCACTTT. As protein: CASLRGRDSPLHF. The gene calls are TRBV6-1 and TRBJ1-6, with 7 positions matching TRBD1. The CDR3 runs 13 residues. J lost 8 bases, V lost 8 bases, and 6 bases had no gene match. Germline CDR1 MNHNS, CDR2 SASEGT.

V usage is TRBV7-9 and J usage is TRBJ1-2; unclear D gene. This CDR3 is 14 amino acids long. CDR1 is SEHNR, CDR2 FQNEAQ, per germline (reference sequence). V was clipped by 4 bases and J by 5 bases, with 14 bases between them. This CDR3 is CASSSPGITYGYTF. Written as DNA, the CDR3 is TGTGCCAGCAGCTCACCCGGGATCACTTATGGCTACACCTTC.

The V call is TRBV27, the J call TRBJ1-5; D remains ambiguous. CDR1 and CDR2 from the germline V gene are MNHEY and SMNVEV (reference sequence). V shed 6 bases and J shed 5 bases, with 23 bases lying between them. The CDR3 runs 17 residues. CDR3 loop: CASRPWLGDRRDQPQHF. In DNA form, the CDR3 reads TGTGCCAGCAGGCCCTGGTTGGGTGACCGGAGGGATCAGCCCCAGCATTTT.

The chain carries TRBV30 and TRBJ2-2; TRBD2 aligns across 8 bases. The V gene end was trimmed by 2 bases and the J gene end by 7 bases; junction bases not matched to a gene: 6. Germline values: CDR1 GTSNPN, CDR2 SVGIG (reference sequence). The CDR3 is 14 amino acids. CDR3 loop: CAWSRLAPGGELFF. CDR3 DNA sequence: TGTGCCTGGAGTCGACTAGCGCCGGGCGGGGAGCTGTTTTTT.

This clone was counted between two and nine times. This chain connects TRBV6-6 to TRBJ1-4; no clear D. The germline V and J ends were trimmed by 6 bases and 0 bases, with 8 bases remaining between them. The CDR3 totals 14 residues. Germline CDR1 reads MNHNY; CDR2 reads SVGAGI (reference sequence). CDR3 sequence (DNA): TGTGCCAGCAGATTGCAGACAACTAATGAAAAACTGTTTTTT. It codes for CASRLQTTNEKLFF.

DNA for the CDR3: TGTGCCAGCAGTTCCGGACTAGCGGCATACGAGCAGTACTTC. Translation: CASSSGLAAYEQYF. This chain uses TRBV6-5 with TRBJ2-5; 10 positions agree with TRBD2. The J call may be wrong; the DNA end is better matched by TRBJ2-7. Germline CDR1 MNHEY, CDR2 SVGAGI. This CDR3 comprises 14 residues.

J is TRBJ2-7 and V is TRBV28; 11 nucleotides match TRBD2. CDR1 and CDR2 (germline): MDHEN, SYDVKM. The trim removed 3 bases at V and 2 bases at J, leaving 9 bases unmatched. The CDR3 has 17 amino acids. The DNA for the CDR3 is TGTGCCAGCAGTTTGTGGGCGACTAGCGGGACAACCTACGAGCAGTACTTC. This sequence encodes CASSLWATSGTTYEQYF.

The CDR3 nucleotides read TGTGCCAGTAGGCCTAGCGGGGGCCACAACACCGGGGAGCTGTTTTTT. Translation: CASRPSGGHNTGELFF. The V call is TRBV19, the J call TRBJ2-2, with 10 bases matching TRBD2. CDR1 and CDR2 from the germline V gene are LNHDA and SQIVND (reference sequence). This CDR3 contains 16 residues. The J segment lost 2 bases and the V segment lost 6 bases, leaving 6 bases of the junction unmatched.

This sequence joins TRBV5-1 and TRBJ2-1; possibly TRBD2 for D (5 bases). Per the germline V gene, CDR1 is SGHRS and CDR2 is YFSETQ. V lost 0 bases and J lost 7, with 14 bases in between. The CDR3 has 15 residues. Written as DNA, the CDR3 is TGCGCCAGCAGCTTGGCATCGGAGCGGAGTAATGAGCAGTTCTTC. Amino acids: CASSLASERSNEQFF.